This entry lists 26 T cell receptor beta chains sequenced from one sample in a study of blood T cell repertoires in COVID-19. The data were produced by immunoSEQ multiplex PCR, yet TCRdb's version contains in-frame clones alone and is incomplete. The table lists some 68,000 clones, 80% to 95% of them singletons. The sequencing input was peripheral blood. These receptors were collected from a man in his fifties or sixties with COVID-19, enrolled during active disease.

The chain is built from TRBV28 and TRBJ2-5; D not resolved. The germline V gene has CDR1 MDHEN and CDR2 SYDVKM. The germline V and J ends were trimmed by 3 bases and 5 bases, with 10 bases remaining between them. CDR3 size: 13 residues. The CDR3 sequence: CASSFGVLETQYF. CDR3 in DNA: TGTGCCAGCAGTTTCGGAGTCCTGGAGACCCAGTACTTC.

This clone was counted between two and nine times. CDR3 sequence: CASSVTRENTEAFF. The DNA of the CDR3 is TGTGCCAGCAGCGTTACCAGGGAGAACACTGAAGCTTTCTTT. V and J are TRBV7-9 and TRBJ1-1; weak D call: TRBD1 (5 bases). Germline-derived CDR1 and CDR2 are SEHNR and FQNEAQ (reference sequence). CDR3 length: 14 residues. Trimming left V 5 bases short and J 1 base short, with 11 bases between.

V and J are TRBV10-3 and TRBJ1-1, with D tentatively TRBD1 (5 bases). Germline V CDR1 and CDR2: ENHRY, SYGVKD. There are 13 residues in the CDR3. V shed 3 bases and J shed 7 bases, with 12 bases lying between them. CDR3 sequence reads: CAISERGESEAFF. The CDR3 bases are TGTGCCATCAGTGAAAGGGGTGAGAGTGAAGCTTTCTTT.

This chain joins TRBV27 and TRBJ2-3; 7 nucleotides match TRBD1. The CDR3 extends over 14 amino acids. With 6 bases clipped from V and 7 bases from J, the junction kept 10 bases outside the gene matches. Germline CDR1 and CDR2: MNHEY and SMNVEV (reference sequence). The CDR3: CASREGGSGNTQYF. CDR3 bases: TGTGCCAGCAGGGAAGGGGGCAGTGGGAATACGCAGTATTTT.

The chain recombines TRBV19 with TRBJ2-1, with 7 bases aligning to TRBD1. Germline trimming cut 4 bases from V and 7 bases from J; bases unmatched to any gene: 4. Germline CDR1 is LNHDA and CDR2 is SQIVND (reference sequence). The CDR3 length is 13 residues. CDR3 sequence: CASSTQGKNEQFF. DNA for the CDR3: TGTGCCAGTAGTACACAGGGGAAGAATGAGCAGTTCTTC.

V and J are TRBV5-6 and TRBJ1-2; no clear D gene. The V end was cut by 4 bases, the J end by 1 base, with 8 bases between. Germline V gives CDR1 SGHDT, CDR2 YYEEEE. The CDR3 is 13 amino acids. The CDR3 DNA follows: TGTGCCAGCAGCCTGACACGTAACTATGGCTACACCTTC. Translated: CASSLTRNYGYTF.

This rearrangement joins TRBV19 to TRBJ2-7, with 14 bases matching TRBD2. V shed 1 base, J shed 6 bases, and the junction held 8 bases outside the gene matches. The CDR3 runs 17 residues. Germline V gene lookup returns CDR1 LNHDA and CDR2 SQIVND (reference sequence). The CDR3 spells CASSIGWGLAGDGEQYF. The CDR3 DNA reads TGTGCCAGTAGTATAGGGTGGGGACTAGCGGGAGACGGCGAGCAGTACTTC. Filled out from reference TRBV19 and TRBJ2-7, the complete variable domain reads DGGITQSPKYLFRKEGQNVTLSCEQNLNHDAMYWYRQDPGQGLRLIYYSQIVNDFQKGDIAEGYSVSREKKESFPLTVTSAQKNPTAFYLCASSIGWGLAGDGEQYFGPGTRLTVT.

The DNA for the CDR3 is TGCAGCGCTGCGACAGGTGGGAACTATGGCTACACCTTC. It translates to CSAATGGNYGYTF. This chain links TRBV29-1 with TRBJ1-2, with D perhaps TRBD1 (6 bases). This CDR3 has 13 amino acids. Germline loops: CDR1 SQVTM, CDR2 ANQGSEA. Between the trimmed V and J ends, which lost 7 bases and 2 bases, there was a span of 14 bases.

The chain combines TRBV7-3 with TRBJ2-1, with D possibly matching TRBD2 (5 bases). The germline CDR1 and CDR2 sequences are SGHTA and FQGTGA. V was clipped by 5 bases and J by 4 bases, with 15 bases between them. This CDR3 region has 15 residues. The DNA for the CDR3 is TGTGCCAGCAGCCCTCGGCGTGGAGGATACAATGAGCAGTTCTTC. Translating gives CASSPRRGGYNEQFF.

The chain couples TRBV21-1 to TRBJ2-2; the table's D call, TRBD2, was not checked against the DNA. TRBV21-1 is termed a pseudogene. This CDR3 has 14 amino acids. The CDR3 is CASSGTAGTGELFF. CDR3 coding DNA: TGTGCCAGCAGCGGAACGGCGGGAACCGGGGAGCTGTTTTTT.

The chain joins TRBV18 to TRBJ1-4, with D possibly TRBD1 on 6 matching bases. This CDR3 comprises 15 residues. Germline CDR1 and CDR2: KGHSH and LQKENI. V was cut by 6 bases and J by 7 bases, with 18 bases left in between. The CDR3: CASSLSQGRSEKLFF. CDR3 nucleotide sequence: TGTGCCAGCTCTCTATCACAGGGAAGAAGTGAAAAACTGTTTTTT.

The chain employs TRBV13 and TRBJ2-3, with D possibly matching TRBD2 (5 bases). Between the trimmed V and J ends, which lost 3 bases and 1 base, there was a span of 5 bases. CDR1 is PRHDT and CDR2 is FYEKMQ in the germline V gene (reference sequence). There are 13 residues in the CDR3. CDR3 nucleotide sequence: TGTGCCAGCAGCTTGCGGGGCACAGATACGCAGTATTTT. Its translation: CASSLRGTDTQYF.

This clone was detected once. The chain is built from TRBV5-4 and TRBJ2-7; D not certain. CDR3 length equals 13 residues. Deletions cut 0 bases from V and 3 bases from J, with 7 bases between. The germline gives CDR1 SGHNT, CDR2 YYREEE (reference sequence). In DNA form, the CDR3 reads TGTGCCAGCAGCTTGGTGGGCAGCTACGAGCAGTACTTC. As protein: CASSLVGSYEQYF.

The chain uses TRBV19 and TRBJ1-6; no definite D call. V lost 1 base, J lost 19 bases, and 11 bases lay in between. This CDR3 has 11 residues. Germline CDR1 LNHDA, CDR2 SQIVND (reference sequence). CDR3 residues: CASSIGHLFHF. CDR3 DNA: TGTGCCAGTAGTATAGGACACCTTTTTCACTTT.

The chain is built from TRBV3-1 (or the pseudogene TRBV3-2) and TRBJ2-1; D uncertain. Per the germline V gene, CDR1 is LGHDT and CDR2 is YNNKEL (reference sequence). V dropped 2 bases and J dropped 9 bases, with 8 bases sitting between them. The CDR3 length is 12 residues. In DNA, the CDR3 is TGTGCCAGCAGCCAAACTACAACTGAGCAGTTCTTC. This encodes CASSQTTTEQFF.

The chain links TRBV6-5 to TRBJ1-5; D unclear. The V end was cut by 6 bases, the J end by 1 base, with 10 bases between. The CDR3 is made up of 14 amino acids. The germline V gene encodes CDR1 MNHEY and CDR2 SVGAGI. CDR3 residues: CASSWSRSNQPQHF. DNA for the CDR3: TGTGCCAGCAGCTGGTCGCGAAGCAATCAGCCCCAGCATTTT.

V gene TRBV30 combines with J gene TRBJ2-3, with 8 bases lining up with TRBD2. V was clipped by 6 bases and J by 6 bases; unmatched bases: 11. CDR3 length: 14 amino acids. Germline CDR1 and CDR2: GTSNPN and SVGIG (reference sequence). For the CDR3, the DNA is TGTGCCTGCGCGCCGGGAGGGAGGGGGGATACGCAGTATTTT. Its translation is CACAPGGRGDTQYF.

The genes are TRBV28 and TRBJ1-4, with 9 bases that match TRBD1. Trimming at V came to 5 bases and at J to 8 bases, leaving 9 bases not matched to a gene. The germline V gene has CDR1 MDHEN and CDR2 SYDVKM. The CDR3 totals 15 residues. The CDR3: CASSAPGQGQEKLFF. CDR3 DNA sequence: TGTGCCAGCAGTGCCCCGGGACAGGGTCAAGAAAAACTGTTTTTT.

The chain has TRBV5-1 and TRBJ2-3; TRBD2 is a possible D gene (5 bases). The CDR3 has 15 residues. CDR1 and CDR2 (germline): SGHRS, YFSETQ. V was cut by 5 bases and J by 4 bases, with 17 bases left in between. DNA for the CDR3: TGCGCCAGCAGTCTCGGAGGACGGAACGCAGATACGCAGTATTTT. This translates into CASSLGGRNADTQYF.

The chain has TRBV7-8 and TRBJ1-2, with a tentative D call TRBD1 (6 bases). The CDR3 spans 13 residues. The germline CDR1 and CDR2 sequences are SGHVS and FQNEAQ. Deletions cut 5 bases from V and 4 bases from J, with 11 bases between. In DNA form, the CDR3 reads TGTGCCAGCAGCCGGGACACACCCTATGGCTACACCTTC. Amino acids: CASSRDTPYGYTF.

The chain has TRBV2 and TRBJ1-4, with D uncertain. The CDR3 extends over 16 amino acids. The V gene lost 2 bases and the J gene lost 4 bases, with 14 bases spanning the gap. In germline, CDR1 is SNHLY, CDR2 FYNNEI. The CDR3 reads CASSELRGRGNEKLFF. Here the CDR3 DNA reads TGTGCCAGCAGTGAACTCCGGGGTCGGGGTAATGAAAAACTGTTTTTT.

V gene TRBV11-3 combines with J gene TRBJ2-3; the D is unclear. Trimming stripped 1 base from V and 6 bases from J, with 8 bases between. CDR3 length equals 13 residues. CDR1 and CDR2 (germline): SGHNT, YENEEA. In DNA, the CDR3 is TGTGCCAGCAGCTTAGGACTTGTGGATACGCAGTATTTT. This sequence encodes CASSLGLVDTQYF.

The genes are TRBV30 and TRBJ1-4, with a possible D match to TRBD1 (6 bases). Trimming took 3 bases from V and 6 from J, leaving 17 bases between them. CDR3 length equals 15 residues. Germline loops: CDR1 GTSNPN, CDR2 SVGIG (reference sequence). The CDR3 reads CAWRLGGGRHEKLFF. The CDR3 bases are TGTGCCTGGAGACTAGGGGGAGGGCGGCATGAAAAACTGTTTTTT. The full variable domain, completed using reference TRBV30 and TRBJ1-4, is SQTIHQWPATLVQPVGSPLSLECTVEGTSNPNLYWYRQAAGRGLQLLFYSVGIGQISSEVPQNLSASRPQDRQFILSSKKLLLSDSGFYLCAWRLGGGRHEKLFFGSGTQLSVL.

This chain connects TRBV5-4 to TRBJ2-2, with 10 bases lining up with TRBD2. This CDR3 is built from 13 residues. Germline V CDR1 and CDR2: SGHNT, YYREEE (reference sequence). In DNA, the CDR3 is TGTGGCGGACTAGCGGAAAACACCGGGGAGCTGTTTTTT. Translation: CGGLAENTGELFF.

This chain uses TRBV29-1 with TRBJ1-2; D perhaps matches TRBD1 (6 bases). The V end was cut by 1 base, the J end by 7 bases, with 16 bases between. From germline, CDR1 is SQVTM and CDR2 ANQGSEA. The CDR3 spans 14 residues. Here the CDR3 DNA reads TGCAGCGTTGAAGGTGGCAGGGGCAGGGGTGGCTACACCTTC. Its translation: CSVEGGRGRGGYTF. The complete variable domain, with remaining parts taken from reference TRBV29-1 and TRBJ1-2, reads SAVISQKPSRDICQRGTSLTIQCQVDSQVTMMFWYRQQPGQSLTLIATANQGSEATYESGFVIDKFPISRPNLTFSTLTVSNMSPEDSSIYLCSVEGGRGRGGYTFGSGTRLTVV.

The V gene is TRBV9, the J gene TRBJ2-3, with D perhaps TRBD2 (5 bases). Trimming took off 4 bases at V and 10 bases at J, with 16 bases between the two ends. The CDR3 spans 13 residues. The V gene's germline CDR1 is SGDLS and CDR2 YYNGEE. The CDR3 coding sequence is TGTGCCAGCAGCCCAGAGGAGAGGGCTCCGCAGTATTTT. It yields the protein CASSPEERAPQYF. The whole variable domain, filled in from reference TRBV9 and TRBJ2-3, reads DSGVTQTPKHLITATGQRVTLRCSPRSGDLSVYWYQQSLDQGLQFLIQYYNGEERAKGNILERFSAQQFPDLHSELNLSSLELGDSALYFCASSPEERAPQYFGPGTRLTVL.